The following is a T cell receptor beta chain sequence with its context. These data originate in a study of long-term antiretroviral therapy in people with HIV. In germline, CDR1 is SGHDT, CDR2 YYEEEE. The CDR3 runs to 15 residues. V gave up 0 bases and J gave up 9 bases; unmatched junction bases: 5. Sequencing relied on immunoSEQ assay v3.0, run at survey level. The method was immunoSEQ multiplex PCR; TCRdb's version includes in-frame clones alone and lacks a portion of them. In the table there are roughly 20,000 clones, approximately 80% of which are singletons. The clonotype was recovered from a woman in her forties with HIV. This sample comprised unsorted PBMCs, obtained 0.2 years after starting antiretroviral therapy. This chain links TRBV5-6 with TRBJ2-1; 11 bases map to TRBD1. CDR3 bases: TGTGCCAGCAGCTTGGTTGGGACAGGGGGTGGTGAGCAGTTCTTC. Protein product: CASSLVGTGGGEQFF.